The T cell receptor beta chain under discussion was sequenced for a study of human thymus T cells (dated by TCRdb to 2020 to 2021). Broadly, across the study: TCR alpha and beta repertoires from roughly eight infant thymus samples and a few related peripheral blood samples were characterized in the study. Donor ages ranging from roughly 7 to 250 days were recorded, and roughly six male and a couple of female infants were included in the cohort. What the work shows at the level of the full study, not this receptor alone: The related research reported highly overlapping thymic TCR repertoires among unrelated individuals. Usage of V and J gene segments appeared to be biased in both the thymic and the peripheral blood repertoires. On average, thymus samples yielded about 810,000 unique TCRB clonotypes, whereas blood samples yielded some 92,000.

Notes on this clone: The specificity of this receptor is unknown. There are no base qualities to consult, and no much larger clone falls within one base.

The immunoSEQ multiplex PCR assay was used to amplify the TCRB and TCRAD loci from a standardized quantity of quality-controlled genomic DNA. The amplicons spanned the V(D)J region and were long enough to cover the CDR3 and allow V and J genes to be identified. The amplicons were sequenced on an Illumina platform via the commercial immunoSEQ service. The paper's data handling went like this. Primer bias and sequencing errors were corrected as previously described, and TCRAD and TCRB were defined on the basis of the IMGT database. Analysis of the repertoires was done with immunoSEQ Analyzer 3.0 and VDJTools and included basic statistics, V/J segment usage, diversity estimates, rarefaction and pairwise overlap. Diversity was estimated with Chao1, ChaoE, Efron-Thisted, Shannon and inverse Simpson indices, and also on datasets down-sampled to the smallest sample. Repertoire overlap was assessed by strict matching of CDR3 nucleotide sequence, V gene and J gene, and clustering was done by Jaccard-based multidimensional scaling. This immuneACCESS table, as held by TCRdb, lists in-frame sequences with V and J called but not all clones. Of the missing ones, under half trace to an unresolved V gene in checked studies; the others have no known cause. V and J calls and clone size are as listed in that table; D and trimming were resolved from the DNA. The sample yields 120,000 or so clones; around 94% were counted once. The ten largest clones capture around 0.025% of the sample.

The thymus tissue came from surgical resects taken out during corrective cardiac surgery. Donors were immunologically healthy infants undergoing open corrective cardiac surgery for congenital heart defects in Finland. After being mechanically released from the tissue, thymocytes were kept at -70 degrees C in pellets of about 8.5-34 million cells. Genomic DNA was extracted from frozen cell pellets with a QIAsymphony instrument. The CDR3 contains 20 residues, cysteine and phenylalanine counted. The retained sequence is limited to the CDR3, 60 bases, with the frame set at the first base. The germline V gene (reference sequence) sets CDR1 to MNHEY and CDR2 to SMNVEV. V is shortened by 7 bases, J by 0 bases, and the region joining them spans 29 bases.

Recombination connected TRBV27 to TRBJ2-3, with no D gene named confidently. Source material: thymus tissue. The clonotype comes from a boy less than two years old with a congenital heart defect but otherwise immunologically healthy. This receptor carries the CDR3 CASNSGILVPHSSSTDTQYF. The DNA sequence follows: TGTGCCAGCAATTCTGGGATCCTAGTACCCCACAGTTCGAGCACAGATACGCAGTATTTT.